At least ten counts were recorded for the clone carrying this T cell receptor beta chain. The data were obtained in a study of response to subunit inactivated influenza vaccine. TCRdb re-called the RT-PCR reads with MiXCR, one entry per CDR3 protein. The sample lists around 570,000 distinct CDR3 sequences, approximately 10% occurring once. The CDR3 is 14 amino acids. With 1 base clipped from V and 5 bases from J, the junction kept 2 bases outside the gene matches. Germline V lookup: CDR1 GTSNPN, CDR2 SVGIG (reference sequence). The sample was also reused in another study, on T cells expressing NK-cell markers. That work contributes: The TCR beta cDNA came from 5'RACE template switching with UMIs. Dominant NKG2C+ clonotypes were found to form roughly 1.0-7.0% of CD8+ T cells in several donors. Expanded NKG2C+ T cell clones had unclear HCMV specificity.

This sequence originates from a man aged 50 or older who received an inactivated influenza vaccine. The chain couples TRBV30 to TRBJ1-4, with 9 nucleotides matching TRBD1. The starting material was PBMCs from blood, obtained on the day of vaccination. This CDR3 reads CAWSAGTGNEKLFF. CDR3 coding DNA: TGTGCCTGGAGTGCGGGGACAGGGAATGAAAAACTGTTTTTT.